Listed below are T cell receptor beta chains from one sample, sequenced in a study of blood T cell repertoires in COVID-19. The data were produced by immunoSEQ multiplex PCR, yet TCRdb's version contains in-frame clones alone and is incomplete. The table records under 250,000 clones, approximately 90% of them present only once. Sequencing was done on a sample of peripheral blood. These receptors came from a man in his fifties or sixties with COVID-19, enrolled during active disease. Both conserved end residues are part of each CDR3. A D gene is named only where the DNA matches it firmly. The size entry is marked missing in some rows and otherwise reads once, few, many or a size class.

d_gene	abundance	v_gene	j_gene	CDR3aa	CDR3nt
TRBD1	-	TRBV19	TRBJ1-5	CASSRGQAFNQPQHF	TGTGCCAGTAGTCGGGGACAGGCCTTCAATCAGCCCCAGCATTTT
-	-	TRBV5-4	TRBJ2-1	CASSLQGPVSNEQFF	TGTGCCAGCAGCTTACAGGGACCGGTTTCCAATGAGCAGTTCTTC
-	-	TRBV5-4	TRBJ2-1	CASSRKTFGGTYNEQFF	TGTGCCAGCAGCCGAAAGACTTTCGGGGGAACCTACAATGAGCAGTTCTTC
TRBD1	-	TRBV4-3	TRBJ1-5	CASSQDLPSRDSYNQPQHF	TGCGCCAGCAGCCAAGATCTACCAAGTAGGGACAGCTACAATCAGCCCCAGCATTTT
-	few	TRBV30	TRBJ1-5	CAWSGSGRWPYQPQHF	TGTGCCTGGAGTGGATCTGGCCGTTGGCCGTATCAGCCCCAGCATTTT
-	-	TRBV7-2	TRBJ2-7	CASSLGQGPSYEQYF	TGTGCCAGCAGCTTAGGGCAGGGCCCGTCCTACGAGCAGTACTTC
-	few	TRBV6-2/TRBV6-3	TRBJ1-6	CASSQAGTRNSPLHF	TGTGCCAGCAGCCAAGCCGGGACAAGAAATTCACCCCTCCACTTT
-	-	TRBV30	TRBJ1-1	CAWSYSNTEAFF	TGTGCCTGGAGTTACTCGAACACTGAAGCTTTCTTT
-	-	TRBV27	TRBJ2-2	CASSSGSGAPGELFF	TGTGCCAGCAGTTCTGGTAGCGGAGCCCCCGGGGAGCTGTTTTTT
-	-	TRBV19	TRBJ2-1	CASSIRGGDYNEQFF	TGTGCCAGTAGTATTAGGGGTGGGGACTACAATGAGCAGTTCTTC
-	-	TRBV14	TRBJ2-2	CASSLRRPEDGELFF	TGTGCCAGCAGCCTTAGGAGGCCCGAGGACGGGGAGCTGTTTTTT
TRBD1	once	TRBV18	TRBJ1-2	CASSPLRDRNPYGYTF	TGTGCCAGCTCACCACTGCGGGACAGAAACCCCTATGGCTACACCTTC
TRBD1	-	TRBV19	TRBJ1-1	CASSRRQGSTNEAFF	TGTGCCAGTAGTAGGCGACAGGGGTCAACGAATGAAGCTTTCTTT
-	once	TRBV19	TRBJ2-7	CASSWANSGYEQYF	TGTGCCAGTAGTTGGGCTAATAGCGGCTACGAGCAGTACTTC
-	-	TRBV11-2	TRBJ1-4	CASSQRSPEEKLFF	TGTGCCAGCAGCCAACGGAGCCCAGAGGAAAAACTGTTTTTT
TRBD2	-	TRBV7-9	TRBJ2-7	CASSRDTTTSGSGEQYF	TGTGCCAGCAGCAGAGATACCACGACTAGCGGATCGGGGGAGCAGTACTTC
-	-	TRBV5-4	TRBJ1-1	CASSLDLRGGNTEAFF	TGTGCCAGCAGCTTGGATCTTCGGGGGGGGAACACTGAAGCTTTCTTT
-	once	TRBV6-6	TRBJ1-2	CASKFRDTGRGYTF	TGTGCCAGCAAATTCCGGGACACGGGACGCGGCTACACCTTC
TRBD1	-	TRBV27	TRBJ1-6	CASSLWTGGIHSPLHF	TGTGCCAGCAGTTTATGGACAGGCGGGATACATTCACCCCTCCACTTT
TRBD2	-	TRBV27	TRBJ2-3	CASSLAGDKITDTQYF	TGTGCCAGCAGCCTAGCGGGGGACAAAATCACAGATACGCAGTATTTT
TRBD1	once	TRBV27	TRBJ1-1	CASSPTDRGLRYRTEAFF	TGTGCCAGCAGTCCCACGGACAGGGGGCTCAGGTATCGCACTGAAGCTTTCTTT
TRBD2	once	TRBV29-1	TRBJ2-3	CSLRASGVDTQYF	TGCAGCTTGAGGGCTAGCGGGGTGGATACGCAGTATTTT
TRBD1	-	TRBV30	TRBJ1-1	CAWKPTGGALEAFF	TGTGCCTGGAAACCTACAGGGGGTGCCCTTGAGGCTTTCTTT
-	once	TRBV7-3	TRBJ2-3	CASSSPLLDTQYF	TGTGCCAGCAGCTCCCCCCTGTTGGATACGCAGTATTTT
TRBD1	-	TRBV5-5	TRBJ1-2	CASSLPGTVTNYGYTF	TGTGCCAGCAGCTTGCCTGGGACAGTTACTAACTATGGCTACACCTTC
-	-	TRBV6-5	TRBJ1-5	CASSLTGTSNQPQHF	TGTGCCAGCAGCCTTACAGGGACCAGCAATCAGCCCCAGCATTTT
TRBD1	-	TRBV2	TRBJ1-3	CASRGGTGASSGNTIYF	TGTGCCAGCAGGGGTGGGACAGGAGCTAGCTCTGGAAACACCATATATTTT
TRBD1	-	TRBV6-4	TRBJ2-2	CASSDRMGQGDTGELFF	TGTGCCAGCAGTGACCGTATGGGACAGGGTGACACCGGGGAGCTGTTTTTT
TRBD1	-	TRBV7-9	TRBJ1-2	CASSLDGTGTTF	TGTGCCAGCAGCTTAGACGGGACAGGGACCACCTTC
-	-	TRBV5-1	TRBJ1-5	CASSLEGGSYQPQHF	TGCGCCAGCAGCTTGGAAGGGGGAAGTTATCAGCCCCAGCATTTT
-	few	TRBV4-1	TRBJ2-1	CASSQGWGQNNEQFF	TGCGCCAGCAGCCAGGGTTGGGGCCAGAACAATGAGCAGTTCTTC
-	-	TRBV7-9	TRBJ2-7	CASSLSGLPSSYEQYF	TGTGCCAGCAGCCTTTCCGGTCTTCCGAGCTCCTACGAGCAGTACTTC
-	-	TRBV5-1	TRBJ1-6	CASSLDGGPNSPLHF	TGCGCCAGCAGCTTGGATGGAGGTCCGAATTCACCCCTCCACTTT
TRBD1	-	TRBV7-9	TRBJ2-3	CASSPAVGTAVVDTQYF	TGTGCCAGCAGCCCCGCCGTCGGGACAGCCGTCGTGGATACGCAGTATTTT
-	-	TRBV24-1	TRBJ2-5	CATSRDTQETQYF	TGTGCCACCAGCCGGGACACTCAAGAGACCCAGTACTTC
TRBD1	-	TRBV28	TRBJ1-5	CASSFDRGNQPQHF	TGTGCCAGCAGTTTCGACAGGGGGAATCAGCCCCAGCATTTT
TRBD2	-	TRBV9	TRBJ2-7	CASSVGASGGPPGYEQYF	TGTGCCAGCAGCGTAGGTGCTAGCGGGGGTCCACCCGGCTACGAGCAGTACTTC